The 27 T cell receptor beta chains below were found in one sample sequenced in a study of shared clonotypes between healthy human individuals. TCRdb's table, derived via immunoSEQ multiplex PCR, lists solely in-frame clones and lacks some. The profile shows 800,000 to 1,200,000 clones, 75% to 85% of them singletons. Input material: memory CD4+ T cells from PBMCs. Sample subset: CD45RA-negative fraction. The origin of the receptors is a man between 18 and 29 years old in good health. Some clones in this sample may be carry-over from other donors' samples.

This chain connects TRBV28 to TRBJ2-7; no firm D call. This CDR3 has 13 residues. Trimming removed 3 bases at V and 7 bases at J, with 13 bases between. Germline V gives CDR1 MDHEN, CDR2 SYDVKM. This CDR3 reads CASSFVQTREQYF. The CDR3 nucleotides read TGTGCCAGCAGTTTTGTTCAAACGAGGGAGCAGTACTTC. Variable domain in full (rest from reference TRBV28 and TRBJ2-7): DVKVTQSSRYLVKRTGEKVFLECVQDMDHENMFWYRQDPGLGLRLIYFSYDVKMKEKGDIPEGYSVSREKKERFSLILESASTNQTSMYLCASSFVQTREQYFGPGTRLTVT.

The chain links TRBV30 to TRBJ2-5; possible D gene TRBD1, 5 bases. The CDR3 length is 14 residues. Trimming cost V 0 bases and J 5 bases, with 13 bases left between them. Germline V lookup: CDR1 GTSNPN, CDR2 SVGIG (reference sequence). CDR3 amino acids: CAWSVLGVGETQYF. In nucleotides, the CDR3 is TGTGCCTGGAGTGTGTTAGGGGTTGGGGAGACCCAGTACTTC.

The rearrangement joins TRBV21-1 to TRBJ2-2. TRBV21-1 is a listed pseudogene. This CDR3 is built from 15 residues. The CDR3 DNA sequence: TGTGCCAGTCCTCGATCGGGCGCGAACACCGGGGAGCTGTTTTTT. Translation gives CASPRSGANTGELFF.

The rearrangement links TRBV25-1 to TRBJ1-3; D is uncertain. Germline values: CDR1 MGHDK, CDR2 SYGVNS. Between the trimmed V and J ends, which lost 2 bases and 3 bases, there was a span of 17 bases. CDR3 size: 17 residues. CDR3 sequence: CASSEMGGRRDGNTIYF. CDR3 sequence (DNA): TGTGCCAGCAGTGAAATGGGTGGTCGCCGGGATGGAAACACCATATATTTT.

The CDR3, as DNA: TGTGCCAGCACCGAACCGAAGGGCTCCTACAATGAGCAGTTCTTC. It codes for CASTEPKGSYNEQFF. The V and J genes are TRBV6-5 and TRBJ2-1; D is uncertain. The CDR3 loop spans 15 amino acids. The V gene's germline CDR1 is MNHEY and CDR2 SVGAGI. V shed 7 bases and J shed 0 bases, with 13 bases lying between them.

As for this clone: It is likely a read error: a sequence one base away is far more abundant. Other DNA variants within this sample encode the same CDR3. This chain connects TRBV28 to TRBJ1-2, with D unresolved. Deletions cut 6 bases from V and 5 bases from J, with 13 bases between. Per the germline V gene, CDR1 is MDHEN and CDR2 is SYDVKM. This CDR3 has 13 amino acids. Here the CDR3 reads CASSSQDRYGYTF. The CDR3 DNA sequence: TGTGCCAGCAGCTCCCAGGACCGTTATGGCTACACCTTC.

This clone was counted once. This same CDR3 is encoded by further DNA sequences in the sample. The chain has TRBV7-2 and TRBJ2-1; D gene unclear. V lost 4 bases and J 9 bases, leaving 7 bases between the germline ends. Germline V CDR1 and CDR2: SGHTA, FQGNSA. CDR3 size: 11 residues. CDR3 coding DNA: TGTGCCAGCAGCTCCCCTGTTGAGCAGTTCTTC. It translates to CASSSPVEQFF.

This clone was seen once. The rearrangement links TRBV7-9 to TRBJ2-7, with 7 bases identical to TRBD1. The junction had 5 bases not matched to a gene; V was cut back by 3 bases and J by 0 bases. The CDR3 spans 15 residues. Germline CDR1 SEHNR, CDR2 FQNEAQ (reference sequence). The CDR3 nucleotides read TGTGCCAGCAGCTTGTGGACAGGTTACTCCTACGAGCAGTACTTC. It encodes CASSLWTGYSYEQYF.

Concerning this clone: A junction end diverges from the germline sequence, so it may reflect a read error. The chain has TRBV18 and TRBJ2-6; no reliable D call. This CDR3 contains 15 residues. Germline CDR1 reads KGHSH; CDR2 reads LQKENI. For the CDR3, the DNA is TGTGCCAGCTCGCCACAGTTCTCTGGGGCCAACGTCCTGACTTTC. Protein sequence: CASSPQFSGANVLTF.

J is TRBJ1-4 and V is TRBV28; unclear D gene. V was shortened by 6 bases and J by 4 bases, with 3 bases between the two germline ends. The germline V gene encodes CDR1 MDHEN and CDR2 SYDVKM. This CDR3 has 11 amino acids. The CDR3 protein is CASSHNEKLFF. The DNA of the CDR3 is TGTGCCAGCAGCCATAATGAAAAACTGTTTTTT.

V and J are TRBV5-1 and TRBJ2-5; 10 nucleotides line up with TRBD1. CDR1 and CDR2 (germline): SGHRS, YFSETQ. This CDR3 comprises 15 residues. V was clipped by 5 bases and J by 3 bases; unmatched bases: 7. The CDR3, as DNA: TGCGCCAGCAGGTCTGCCGGGACAGGGGAAGAGACCCAGTACTTC. It encodes CASRSAGTGEETQYF.

The chain combines TRBV5-4 with TRBJ2-5, with 7 bases matching TRBD2. The length of the CDR3 is 15 residues. The trim removed 4 bases at V and 2 bases at J, leaving 8 bases unmatched. Germline V CDR1 and CDR2: SGHNT, YYREEE (reference sequence). The CDR3, as DNA: TGTGCCAGCAGCCGACCGGGGGGAGGTCAAGAGACCCAGTACTTC. Translated: CASSRPGGGQETQYF.

This clone has only one observation. The chain links TRBV28 to TRBJ1-3, with D unresolved. Germline V gene lookup returns CDR1 MDHEN and CDR2 SYDVKM. V was clipped by 7 bases and J by 0 bases, with 7 bases between them. This CDR3 comprises 13 residues. The CDR3: CASTLISGNTIYF. DNA of the CDR3: TGTGCCAGCACCCTAATCTCTGGAAACACCATATATTTT.

This rearrangement joins TRBV6-1 to TRBJ1-2; D unclear. Between the trimmed V and J ends, which lost 2 bases and 3 bases, there was a span of 13 bases. This CDR3 spans 15 amino acids. The germline V gene encodes CDR1 MNHNS and CDR2 SASEGT. This CDR3 reads CASSEFGRRHYGYTF. The DNA for the CDR3 is TGTGCCAGCAGTGAATTCGGCAGGAGACACTATGGCTACACCTTC.

The chain joins TRBV11-2 to TRBJ2-1; a weak D match, TRBD2 (5 bases). Deletions cut 5 bases from V and 0 bases from J, with 11 bases between. This CDR3 has 15 amino acids. Per the germline V gene, CDR1 is SGHAT and CDR2 is FQNNGV. The CDR3: CASSEDYPSYNEQFF. Here the CDR3 DNA reads TGTGCCAGCAGCGAAGACTACCCCTCCTACAATGAGCAGTTCTTC.

The chain has TRBV7-9 and TRBJ2-7; 11 positions match TRBD2. With 5 bases clipped from V and 1 base from J, the junction kept 10 bases outside the gene matches. CDR1 is SEHNR, CDR2 FQNEAQ, per germline (reference sequence). The CDR3 is 17 residues long. The CDR3 region is CASSPPRTSGWSYEQYF. CDR3 sequence (DNA): TGTGCCAGCAGCCCCCCAAGGACTAGCGGGTGGTCCTACGAGCAGTACTTC.

The gene calls are TRBV19 and TRBJ1-3, with 8 bases identical to TRBD1. With 6 bases clipped from V and 3 bases from J, the junction kept 7 bases outside the gene matches. Germline CDR1 LNHDA, CDR2 SQIVND (reference sequence). CDR3 length equals 15 residues. The CDR3 spells CASSPGQVVGNTIYF. CDR3 DNA sequence: TGTGCCAGTAGCCCGGGACAGGTGGTTGGAAACACCATATATTTT.

The sample holds many counts of this clone. The rearrangement links TRBV11-2 to TRBJ2-7, with D tentatively TRBD2 (6 bases). Trimming left V 2 bases short and J 2 bases short, with 10 bases between. Looked up from germline, CDR1 is SGHAT and CDR2 is FQNNGV. This CDR3 has 14 residues. CDR3 bases: TGTGCCAGCAGCTTAAGCGCGGGGACCTACGAGCAGTACTTC. Its translation is CASSLSAGTYEQYF.

The chain has TRBV5-1 and TRBJ2-3; D is perhaps TRBD2 (6 bases). Trimming pared 4 bases from V and 0 bases from J, leaving 15 bases between. The germline gives CDR1 SGHRS, CDR2 YFSETQ. CDR3 length equals 16 residues. For the CDR3, the DNA is TGCGCCAGCAGCCCATGGGACTTCTCTAGCACAGATACGCAGTATTTT. Its protein is CASSPWDFSSTDTQYF.

This CDR3 reads CASSPHLGTQYF. CDR3 in DNA: TGTGCCAGCAGCCCGCATCTGGGGACGCAGTATTTT. The chain joins TRBV7-9 to TRBJ2-3; D is undetermined. The V and J ends lost 5 bases and 9 bases respectively, with 12 bases between them. This CDR3 region has 12 residues. Germline V gene lookup returns CDR1 SEHNR and CDR2 FQNEAQ (reference sequence).

This clone was observed a single time. The chain employs TRBV29-1 and TRBJ2-1, with 7 bases lining up with TRBD2. The V gene end was trimmed by 6 bases and the J gene end by 5 bases; junction bases not matched to a gene: 7. CDR3 length: 13 residues. CDR1 SQVTM and CDR2 ANQGSEA come from the germline V gene. The CDR3 sequence: CSVEKLANNEQFF. As DNA, the CDR3 is TGCAGCGTCGAAAAACTAGCGAACAATGAGCAGTTCTTC.

This chain links TRBV11-3 with TRBJ2-5, with D perhaps TRBD2 (7 bases). From germline, CDR1 is SGHNT and CDR2 YENEEA. The CDR3 totals 14 residues. Trimming removed 5 bases at V and 7 bases at J, with 17 bases between. For the CDR3, the DNA is TGTGCCAGCAGCGACCGAGGGGGAGGGACGACCCAGTACTTC. This gives the protein CASSDRGGGTTQYF.

In this sample, this clone turned up a few times. The chain recombines TRBV30 with TRBJ1-2; no clear D. Germline-derived CDR1 and CDR2 are GTSNPN and SVGIG (reference sequence). CDR3 length equals 14 residues. Trimming took 2 bases from V and 9 from J, leaving 19 bases between them. CDR3 region: CAWSLLGRLGSYTF. The CDR3 DNA is TGTGCCTGGAGTCTCCTGGGCCGCCTTGGGAGCTACACCTTC.

The rearrangement joins TRBV29-1 to TRBJ2-7, with 8 bases fitting TRBD1. V dropped 4 bases and J dropped 3; count of bases not matched to a gene: 2. Looked up from germline, CDR1 is SQVTM and CDR2 is ANQGSEA. This CDR3 region has 12 residues. The CDR3 bases are TGCAGCGTTGGGGGACAGGTCTACGAGCAGTACTTC. It translates to CSVGGQVYEQYF.

In its sample, this clone was seen a few times. The sample contains more than one DNA sequence encoding this CDR3. The chain has TRBV6-1 and TRBJ2-3; 10 nucleotides align to TRBD1. There are 15 residues in the CDR3. Germline CDR1 is MNHNS and CDR2 is SASEGT. Trimming took 3 bases from V and 3 from J; bases not matched to a gene: 3. CDR3 protein: CASSDPGQGTDTQYF. Here the CDR3 DNA reads TGTGCCAGCAGTGACCCGGGACAGGGGACAGATACGCAGTATTTT.

This clone was counted a single time. The chain links TRBV28 to TRBJ1-3; D is ambiguous. The CDR3 consists of 17 residues. Trimming took 6 bases from V and 1 from J, leaving 19 bases between them. CDR1 is MDHEN and CDR2 is SYDVKM in the germline V gene. In nucleotides, the CDR3 is TGTGCCAGCAGGGTCCTAGACACTGTCACATCTGGAAACACCATATATTTT. The encoded protein is CASRVLDTVTSGNTIYF.

The chain employs TRBV7-2 and TRBJ2-3; 13 positions agree with TRBD2. The CDR3 covers 15 residues. Germline CDR1 reads SGHTA; CDR2 reads FQGNSA. Trimming removed 5 bases from V and 8 bases from J; junction bases left unmatched: 7. CDR3 nucleotides: TGTGCCAGCAGCACGACTAGCGGGGGGCAGGGTACGCAGTATTTT. Its protein product is CASSTTSGGQGTQYF.